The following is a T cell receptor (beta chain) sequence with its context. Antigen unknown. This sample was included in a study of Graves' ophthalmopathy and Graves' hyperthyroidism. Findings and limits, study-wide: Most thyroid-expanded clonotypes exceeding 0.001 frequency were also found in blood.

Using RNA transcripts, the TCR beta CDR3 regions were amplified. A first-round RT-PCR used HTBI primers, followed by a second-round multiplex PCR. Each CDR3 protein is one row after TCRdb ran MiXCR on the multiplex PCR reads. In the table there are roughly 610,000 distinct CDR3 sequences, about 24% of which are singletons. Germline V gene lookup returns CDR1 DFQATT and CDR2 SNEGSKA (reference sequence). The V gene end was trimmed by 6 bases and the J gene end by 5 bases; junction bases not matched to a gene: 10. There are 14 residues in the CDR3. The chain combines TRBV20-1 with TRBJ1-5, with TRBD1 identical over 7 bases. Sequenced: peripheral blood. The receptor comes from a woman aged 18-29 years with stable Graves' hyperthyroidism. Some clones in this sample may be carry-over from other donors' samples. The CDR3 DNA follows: TGCAGTGCCGAAGAAGACAGGGAATATCAGCCCCAGCATTTT. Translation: CSAEEDREYQPQHF.